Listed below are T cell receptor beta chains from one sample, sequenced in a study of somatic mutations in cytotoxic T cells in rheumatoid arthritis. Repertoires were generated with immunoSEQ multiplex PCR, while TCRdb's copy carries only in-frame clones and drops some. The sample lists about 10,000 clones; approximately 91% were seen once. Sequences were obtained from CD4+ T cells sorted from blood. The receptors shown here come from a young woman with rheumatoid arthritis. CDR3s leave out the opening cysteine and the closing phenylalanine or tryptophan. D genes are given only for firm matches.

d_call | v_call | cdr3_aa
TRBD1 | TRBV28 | ASSRGQGPPGNTIY
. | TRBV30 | AWRAGGKMF
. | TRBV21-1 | ASSKGPPITYEQY
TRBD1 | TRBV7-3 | ASSPGTDYGYT
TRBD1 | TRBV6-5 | ASSGQGNTEAF
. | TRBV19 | ASSVGGGGYT
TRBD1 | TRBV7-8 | ASRAGGGGYT
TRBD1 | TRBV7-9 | ASSPSGTGIPYGYT
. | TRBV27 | ASRRDSANTGELF
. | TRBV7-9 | ASSLAEGFNQPQH
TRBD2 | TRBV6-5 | ASRLGLAGGEQY
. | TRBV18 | ASSPTTNRARGGNTIY
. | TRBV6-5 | ASSPRGNSPLH
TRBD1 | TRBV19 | ASSGEDRAKTLNQPQH
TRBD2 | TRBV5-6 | ASSLVASGDNEQF
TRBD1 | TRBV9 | ASSPRTGPNTEAF
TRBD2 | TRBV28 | ASRGRRETDTQY
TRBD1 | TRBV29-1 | SVWDRANGNTIY
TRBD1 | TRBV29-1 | SVDQPGQGTYEQY
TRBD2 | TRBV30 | AWNGGLAGEETQY
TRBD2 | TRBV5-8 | ASSPRGLAGGYEQY
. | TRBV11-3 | ASSIIGGTGELF
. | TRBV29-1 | SVVIAGQPNEQF
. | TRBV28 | ASGGSYNSPLH
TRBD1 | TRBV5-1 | ASSLAGTGRFSGELF
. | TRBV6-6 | ASTRDLTDTQY
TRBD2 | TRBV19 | ASSIRAGGQETQY
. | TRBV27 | ASSILAGQETQY
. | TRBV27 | ASSPDRLNEKLF
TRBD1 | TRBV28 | AIRDRSFEGTGELF
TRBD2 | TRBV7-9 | ASSLERGGETQY
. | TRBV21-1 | ASSSRDSHGYT
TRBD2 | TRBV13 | ASSSYRVAGGPGEQY
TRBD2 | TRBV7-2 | ASSRLAGTTYEQY
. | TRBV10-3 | AIRAGSGGAGTDTQY
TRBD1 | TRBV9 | ASSAEGQGSSPLH
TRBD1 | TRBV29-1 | SAGQGDTYNEQF